What follows are 12 T cell receptor beta chains derived from one specimen sequenced in a study of T cells in localized non-small cell lung cancer. Repertoires were generated with immunoSEQ multiplex PCR, while TCRdb's copy carries only in-frame clones and drops some. The table has around 79,000 clones, roughly 80% seen once. The sample consisted of PBMCs, taken before any cancer treatment. The receptor set was obtained from a man aged 35 to 69 with stage II squamous cell lung carcinoma.

V usage is TRBV5-1 and J usage is TRBJ2-1; TRBD2 matches 10 bases. V lost 5 bases and J lost 2; bases outside the gene matches: 4. Germline V lookup: CDR1 SGHRS, CDR2 YFSETQ. The CDR3 contains 15 residues. The CDR3 is CASRRAGGPYNEQFF. The CDR3 DNA sequence: TGCGCCAGCAGACGAGCGGGAGGGCCCTACAATGAGCAGTTCTTC.

The V call is TRBV21-1, the J call TRBJ2-7; TRBD1, the table's D call, lacks a check against the DNA. TRBV21-1 is a known pseudogene. This CDR3 region has 14 residues. The CDR3 bases are TGTGCCAGCAGCAAAGCCGGCAGGGGGTACGAGCAGTACTTC. It translates to CASSKAGRGYEQYF.

The chain links TRBV11-2 to TRBJ1-3, with a tentative D call TRBD1 (6 bases). Trimming took off 5 bases at V and 1 base at J, with 12 bases between the two ends. CDR3 length: 15 residues. Germline-derived CDR1 and CDR2 are SGHAT and FQNNGV. CDR3 loop: CASSIGQLSGNTIYF. The DNA for the CDR3 is TGTGCCAGCAGCATCGGACAGCTATCTGGAAACACCATATATTTT.

In regard to this clone: A read error may account for a junction end that differs from germline. The chain uses TRBV7-7 and TRBJ2-3; the match to TRBD2 covers 10 bases. The germline V gene has CDR1 SSHAT and CDR2 FNYEAQ (reference sequence). The CDR3 has 17 residues. CDR3 DNA sequence: TGTGCTAGCAGCTTAGGAGGCGTTAGCGGGGGGACGGATACGCAGTATTTT. It codes for CASSLGGVSGGTDTQYF. Combining the CDR3 with reference TRBV7-7 and TRBJ2-3 gives the whole variable domain GAGVSQSPRYKVTKRGQDVTLRCDPISSHATLYWYQQALGQGPEFLTYFNYEAQPDKSGLPSDRFSAERPEGSISTLTIQRTEQRDSAMYRCASSLGGVSGGTDTQYFGPGTRLTVL.

This clone was observed a single time. V usage is TRBV28 and J usage is TRBJ1-5; D is unresolved. Trimming removed 3 bases at V and 3 bases at J, with 9 bases between. Germline V CDR1 and CDR2: MDHEN, SYDVKM. CDR3 size: 14 residues. CDR3 residues: CASSFELTNQPQHF. CDR3 nucleotide sequence: TGTGCCAGCAGTTTCGAGCTAACCAATCAGCCCCAGCATTTT. The whole variable domain, filled in from reference TRBV28 and TRBJ1-5, reads DVKVTQSSRYLVKRTGEKVFLECVQDMDHENMFWYRQDPGLGLRLIYFSYDVKMKEKGDIPEGYSVSREKKERFSLILESASTNQTSMYLCASSFELTNQPQHFGDGTRLSIL.

The chain combines TRBV6-1 with TRBJ2-2; D call uncertain. Germline V lookup: CDR1 MNHNS, CDR2 SASEGT. The CDR3 has 15 residues. Trimming removed 2 bases from V and 4 bases from J, with 11 bases in between. The CDR3 DNA follows: TGTGCCAGCAGTGAATTGCGGTCGGGCACCGGGGAGCTGTTTTTT. Amino acid sequence: CASSELRSGTGELFF.

The V gene is TRBV14, the J gene TRBJ2-1, with D maybe TRBD2 (5 bases). V gave up 4 bases and J gave up 0 bases, with 22 bases separating them. From germline, CDR1 is SGHDN and CDR2 FVKESK. CDR3 length: 19 residues. CDR3 coding DNA: TGTGCCAGCAGCCTGATAGGCGATTTTTTCCGGGGCTCCTACAATGAGCAGTTCTTC. Translating gives CASSLIGDFFRGSYNEQFF.

The rearrangement uses TRBV7-9 and TRBJ2-3; D uncertain. Germline lookup yields CDR1 SEHNR and CDR2 FQNEAQ (reference sequence). CDR3 size: 14 residues. Trimming took off 4 bases at V and 0 bases at J, with 8 bases between the two ends. DNA of the CDR3: TGTGCCAGCAGCTGGGCCACTAGCACAGATACGCAGTATTTT. Protein sequence: CASSWATSTDTQYF.

CDR3 in DNA: TGTGCCACCCGACAGGGTAGTGGCTACACCTTC. Translated: CATRQGSGYTF. J is TRBJ1-2 and V is TRBV6-5; the match to TRBD1 covers 7 bases. CDR1 MNHEY and CDR2 SVGAGI come from the germline V gene. The CDR3 consists of 11 residues. V shed 10 bases and J 7 bases; nucleotides not matched to a gene: 6.

This clone was counted between two and nine times. J is TRBJ1-1 and V is TRBV9; a possible D gene is TRBD1 (6 bases). The CDR3 runs 15 residues. Germline V lookup: CDR1 SGDLS, CDR2 YYNGEE. Trimming stripped 2 bases from V and 0 bases from J, with 11 bases between. This CDR3 reads CASSVSQGMNTEAFF. CDR3 nucleotides: TGTGCCAGCAGCGTCTCCCAGGGGATGAACACTGAAGCTTTCTTT.

The rearrangement joins TRBV28 to TRBJ2-1, with 7 bases identical to TRBD1. This CDR3 comprises 14 residues. The ends lost 5 bases at V and 3 bases at J; junction bases unmatched: 4. Germline CDR1 is MDHEN and CDR2 is SYDVKM. The CDR3 DNA is TGTGCCAGCAGTGGGACAGAGAACTACAATGAGCAGTTCTTC. This gives the protein CASSGTENYNEQFF.

This clone showed up just once. The chain employs TRBV7-2 and TRBJ2-5; D uncertain. Trimming removed 1 base from V and 3 bases from J, with 9 bases in between. The germline V gene encodes CDR1 SGHTA and CDR2 FQGNSA. The CDR3 length is 14 residues. CDR3: CASSLEPEKETQYF. DNA of the CDR3: TGTGCCAGCAGCTTAGAACCGGAAAAAGAGACCCAGTACTTC.